These 24 T cell receptor beta chains were all obtained from the same sample, sequenced in a study of T cells in localized non-small cell lung cancer. Assay: immunoSEQ multiplex PCR; the TCRdb copy retains only in-frame clones and omits some. The sample has more than 15,000 clones; around 89% are singletons. This sample comprised peripheral blood, obtained before any cancer treatment. These receptors came from a female donor over 55 with stage III squamous cell lung carcinoma.

The V call is TRBV27, the J call TRBJ1-2; the match to TRBD1 covers 9 bases. Germline V gene sequence: CDR1 MNHEY, CDR2 SMNVEV (reference sequence). V dropped 3 bases and J dropped 6; count of bases not matched to a gene: 2. The CDR3 consists of 13 residues. The DNA of the CDR3 is TGTGCCAGCAGTTTCGGGACAGGGAATGGCTACACCTTC. It codes for CASSFGTGNGYTF.

V and J are TRBV2 and TRBJ2-5; no clear D gene. The germline gives CDR1 SNHLY, CDR2 FYNNEI. The CDR3 covers 10 residues. Trimming took 6 bases from V and 5 from J, leaving 4 bases between them. DNA for the CDR3: TGTGCCAGCAGGGCCGAGACCCAGTACTTC. Amino acid sequence: CASRAETQYF.

The chain combines TRBV5-4 with TRBJ1-2; no clear D. V was pared by 0 bases and J by 4 bases, with 13 bases between. Germline V CDR1 and CDR2: SGHNT, YYREEE (reference sequence). This CDR3 comprises 15 residues. CDR3 residues: CASSLEGGRSYGYTF. The CDR3 DNA reads TGTGCCAGCAGCTTGGAAGGAGGAAGGTCCTATGGCTACACCTTC.

The genes are TRBV6-5 and TRBJ2-5; TRBD1 aligns across 9 bases. V lost 6 bases and J lost 4; bases outside the gene matches: 9. The CDR3 has 15 amino acids. CDR1 and CDR2 from the germline V gene are MNHEY and SVGAGI. The CDR3 DNA reads as TGTGCCAGCAGGATACAGGGGGCGTTGGGAGAGACCCAGTACTTC. Translating it yields CASRIQGALGETQYF.

V is TRBV5-4 and J is TRBJ2-5; TRBD2 is a possible D gene (5 bases). V lost 1 base, J lost 2 bases, and 15 bases lay in between. There are 16 residues in the CDR3. Looked up from germline, CDR1 is SGHNT and CDR2 is YYREEE (reference sequence). DNA of the CDR3: TGTGCCAGCAGCTTGAAGCGGACCCCCTCTCAAGAGACCCAGTACTTC. Protein sequence: CASSLKRTPSQETQYF.

This clone has only one observation. The gene calls are TRBV7-9 and TRBJ2-3; D ambiguous. This CDR3 is built from 14 residues. The V gene's germline CDR1 is SEHNR and CDR2 FQNEAQ (reference sequence). V was cut by 6 bases and J by 0 bases, with 10 bases left in between. CDR3 in amino acids: CASRSAQSTDTQYF. The CDR3, as DNA: TGTGCCAGCAGATCGGCACAAAGCACAGATACGCAGTATTTT. The full variable domain, its missing parts supplied by reference TRBV7-9 and TRBJ2-3, is DTGVSQNPRHKITKRGQNVTFRCDPISEHNRLYWYRQTLGQGPEFLTYFQNEAQLEKSRLLSDRFSAERPKGSFSTLEIQRTEQGDSAMYLCASRSAQSTDTQYFGPGTRLTVL.

This clone was recorded a few times. This chain joins TRBV9 and TRBJ1-1, with a weak D call TRBD1 (5 bases). Germline V CDR1 and CDR2: SGDLS, YYNGEE. Trimming cost V 1 base and J 4 bases, with 11 bases left between them. The CDR3 contains 14 residues. DNA for the CDR3: TGTGCCAGCAGCGTACTAGATCAGGGCACTGAAGCTTTCTTT. It is translated as CASSVLDQGTEAFF.

The rearrangement uses TRBV6-6 and TRBJ1-1; D call uncertain. Germline CDR1 and CDR2: MNHNY and SVGAGI (reference sequence). The CDR3 runs 14 residues. V dropped 5 bases and J dropped 4 bases, with 14 bases sitting between them. The CDR3 protein is CASSTRTRSTEAFF. The DNA for the CDR3 is TGTGCCAGCAGTACCAGGACGAGGAGCACTGAAGCTTTCTTT.

The chain has TRBV5-1 and TRBJ1-5, with D maybe TRBD1 (6 bases). CDR1 is SGHRS, CDR2 YFSETQ, per germline. V gave up 0 bases and J gave up 4 bases, with 8 bases separating them. This CDR3 is 14 amino acids long. The CDR3 DNA reads as TGCGCCAGCAGCTTGGAAGGGGGGAATCAGCCCCAGCATTTT. Protein product: CASSLEGGNQPQHF.

The chain uses TRBV7-2 and TRBJ2-2, with D perhaps TRBD2 (6 bases). The CDR3 is made up of 15 amino acids. The germline gives CDR1 SGHTA, CDR2 FQGNSA. V lost 5 bases and J 5 bases, leaving 15 bases between the germline ends. In DNA, the CDR3 is TGTGCCAGCAGCCGCGGGACGGAGGTGACCGGGGAGCTGTTTTTT. Its translation: CASSRGTEVTGELFF.

The chain recombines TRBV19 with TRBJ1-2, with 7 bases identical to TRBD1. Trimming at V came to 6 bases and at J to 4 bases, leaving 2 bases not matched to a gene. CDR1 is LNHDA, CDR2 SQIVND, per germline (reference sequence). This CDR3 spans 12 amino acids. The CDR3 sequence: CASRGQSYGYTF. CDR3 sequence (DNA): TGTGCCAGTAGGGGACAGTCCTATGGCTACACCTTC.

The rearrangement links TRBV7-7 to TRBJ1-3; no definite D call. CDR3 length: 13 residues. Trimming cost V 5 bases and J 4 bases, with 9 bases left between them. The germline V gene has CDR1 SSHAT and CDR2 FNYEAQ (reference sequence). CDR3 protein: CASSRALGNTIYF. CDR3 sequence (DNA): TGTGCCAGCAGCCGTGCCCTAGGAAACACCATATATTTT.

The J gene is TRBJ2-7, the V gene TRBV2; TRBD2 aligns across 9 bases. Trimming at V came to 7 bases and at J to 3 bases, leaving 19 bases not matched to a gene. The CDR3 has 18 residues. Germline V gene data show CDR1 as SNHLY and CDR2 as FYNNEI. For the CDR3, the DNA is TGTGCCAGCAAGAATAGCGGGAGTCCCCTTCTGGAGGGCTACGAGCAGTACTTC. Its translation: CASKNSGSPLLEGYEQYF.

The V gene is TRBV6-5, the J gene TRBJ1-2; TRBD1 aligns across 7 bases. Germline V gene data show CDR1 as MNHEY and CDR2 as SVGAGI. The CDR3 is made up of 15 amino acids. With V trimmed by 6 bases and J by 8 bases, 15 bases remained unmatched. CDR3 bases: TGTGCCAGCAGCTTGTTGACAGGGCTGTCGAGCGGCTACACCTTC. This codes for CASSLLTGLSSGYTF.

The chain is built from TRBV28 and TRBJ1-3, with unresolved D. Trimming removed 3 bases from V and 3 bases from J, with 12 bases in between. The CDR3 has 15 amino acids. Germline CDR1 and CDR2: MDHEN and SYDVKM. CDR3 DNA sequence: TGTGCCAGCAGTTTTACCCGCGGCAGTGGAAACACCATATATTTT. Protein product: CASSFTRGSGNTIYF.

This clone was picked up a small number of times. The V call is TRBV27, the J call TRBJ1-2; 7 nucleotides agree with TRBD1. Germline assignment: CDR1 MNHEY and CDR2 SMNVEV (reference sequence). Trimming at V came to 2 bases and at J to 8 bases, leaving 14 bases not matched to a gene. The length of the CDR3 is 16 residues. CDR3 protein: CASSLEGRGQPVGYTF. The CDR3 bases are TGTGCCAGCAGTTTAGAGGGACGGGGACAGCCCGTGGGCTACACCTTC.

The table lists this clone with a few counts. The gene calls are TRBV6-5 and TRBJ1-1, with a possible D match to TRBD1 (5 bases). Germline lookup yields CDR1 MNHEY and CDR2 SVGAGI. Trimming cost V 4 bases and J 0 bases, with 9 bases left between them. CDR3 length equals 14 residues. CDR3 nucleotides: TGTGCCAGCAGTTGGGGGGATTTGAACACTGAAGCTTTCTTT. As protein: CASSWGDLNTEAFF.

The chain carries TRBV6-5 and TRBJ2-5; no reliable D call. The V end lost 0 bases, the J end lost 5 bases, and 13 bases lay between the germline ends. The CDR3 extends over 15 amino acids. Germline V gives CDR1 MNHEY, CDR2 SVGAGI. The CDR3 region has the DNA TGTGCCAGCAGTTACTCGGCCGGGTTTGGGGAGACCCAGTACTTC. This translates into CASSYSAGFGETQYF.

This clone turned up a few times. The chain couples TRBV11-2 to TRBJ2-5; 7 bases are shared with TRBD1. Germline CDR1 is SGHAT and CDR2 is FQNNGV. Unmatched junction bases numbered 5, after V lost 2 bases and J lost 2 bases. CDR3 size: 15 residues. The DNA of the CDR3 is TGTGCCAGCAGCTTAATGGGACAGCCTCAAGAGACCCAGTACTTC. It is translated as CASSLMGQPQETQYF.

The chain combines TRBV11-3 with TRBJ2-1, with D perhaps being TRBD1 or TRBD2 (5 bases each). V was shortened by 8 bases and J by 8 bases, with 16 bases between the two germline ends. Germline V gives CDR1 SGHNT, CDR2 YENEEA. The CDR3 totals 13 residues. Here the CDR3 reads CASGTGMFDEQFF. Written as DNA, the CDR3 is TGTGCCAGCGGGACGGGAATGTTCGATGAGCAGTTCTTC.

This chain links TRBV7-2 with TRBJ2-1; TRBD2 matches at 7 bases. CDR1 is SGHTA, CDR2 FQGNSA, per germline. The CDR3 consists of 16 residues. Germline trimming cut 5 bases from V and 6 bases from J; bases unmatched to any gene: 13. The CDR3 reads CASSPRFGGVANEQFF. The DNA of the CDR3 is TGTGCCAGCAGCCCGCGTTTTGGGGGGGTCGCCAATGAGCAGTTCTTC.

This CDR3 reads CASGLTTGTSGGDTQYF. The CDR3 coding sequence is TGTGCTAGTGGTTTGACCACAGGGACTAGCGGGGGAGATACGCAGTATTTT. The J gene is TRBJ2-3, the V gene TRBV12-5; TRBD2 agrees at 14 bases. The CDR3 extends over 17 amino acids. V was pared by 2 bases and J by 5 bases, with 6 bases of the junction left unmatched. Per germline, CDR1 LGHNT and CDR2 FRNRAP. Supplemented by reference TRBV12-5 and TRBJ2-3, the full variable domain reads DARVTQTPRHKVTEMGQEVTMRCQPILGHNTVFWYRQTMMQGLELLAYFRNRAPLDDSGMPKDRFSAEMPDATLATLKIQPSEPRDSAVYFCASGLTTGTSGGDTQYFGPGTRLTVL.

The rearrangement links TRBV11-2 to TRBJ1-3; D unresolved. Trimming cost V 5 bases and J 0 bases, with 5 bases left between them. CDR3 length: 13 residues. Germline V gives CDR1 SGHAT, CDR2 FQNNGV. This CDR3 is CASSPSSGNTIYF. CDR3 bases: TGTGCCAGCAGCCCAAGCTCTGGAAACACCATATATTTT.

This chain links TRBV5-1 with TRBJ1-4; D is perhaps TRBD1 (5 bases). The germline CDR1 and CDR2 sequences are SGHRS and YFSETQ. Trimming removed 0 bases at V and 7 bases at J, with 7 bases between. The CDR3 contains 13 residues. The CDR3 nucleotides read TGCGCCAGCAGCTTGGACCAGGGTGAAAAACTGTTTTTT. Its protein is CASSLDQGEKLFF.